This T cell receptor beta chain was recovered during a study of tumor-infiltrating lymphocytes in oesophageal squamous cell carcinoma. TCRdb passed the PCR reads through MiXCR, listing each CDR3 protein once. The sample lists approximately 20,000 distinct CDR3 sequences; almost 40% were seen once. The CDR3 contains 16 residues. The germline CDR1 and CDR2 sequences are SEHNR and FQNEAQ (reference sequence). The V gene is TRBV7-9, the J gene TRBJ2-3; D unclear. Gene TRBJ2-7 matches the end of the DNA better, so the J call may be wrong. The sequence was obtained from a male donor with esophageal squamous cell carcinoma. The source material was blood. The CDR3 region is CASSLGSGSFPDTQYF. The CDR3 bases are TGTGCCAGCAGCTTAGGTTCAGGAAGTTTTCCAGATACGCAGTACTTC.